This T cell receptor (beta chain) was captured in a study of cytomegalovirus exposure and HLA in healthy donors. Regarding the study as a whole: Among TCR sequences, most were rare, though some public TCRs appeared in many donors.

PCR used 60 Vbeta primers and 13 Jbeta primers. Sequencing used immunoSEQ multiplex PCR; TCRdb keeps in-frame clones, though not all of them. This table has 87,000 or so clones, 60% to 80% appearing once. This clone appeared a few times. The antigen remains unidentified. The TCR originated in a man in his 60s in good health and CMV-seronegative. Source material: PBMCs.

DNA of the CDR3: TGTGCCAGCAGCTTGACACAGGGTCGCACCGGGGAGCTGTTTTTT. Translated, it gives CASSLTQGRTGELFF. The chain couples TRBV5-5 to TRBJ2-2, with D maybe TRBD1 (6 bases). The CDR3 is 15 amino acids. Germline CDR1 SGHKS, CDR2 YYEKEE (reference sequence). V dropped 1 base and J dropped 4 bases, with 11 bases sitting between them.